The source of this T cell receptor (beta chain) is a study of response to subunit inactivated influenza vaccine. Study-wide results and limits: Few new T cells, the authors suggested, are recruited by each seasonal influenza vaccination.

J lost 6 bases, V lost 6 bases, and 8 bases had no gene match. The CDR3 consists of 15 residues. Germline V CDR1 and CDR2: LNHNV, YYDKDF (reference sequence). Remarks on this clonotype: Its antigen is unknown.

TCRdb analysed the RT-PCR reads with MiXCR anew, one entry per CDR3 protein. This table has around 520,000 distinct CDR3 sequences, 12% appearing once. The origin of this receptor is a man between 45 and 60 years old who received an inactivated influenza vaccine. The sequences come from PBMCs from blood, collected on the day of vaccination. The V call is TRBV15, the J call TRBJ2-1; 10 bases map to TRBD1. The CDR3 DNA reads as TGTGCCACCAGTAGCCCGGGACAGGGGCGCAATGAGCAGTTCTTC. Protein product: CATSSPGQGRNEQFF.